Given below is one T cell receptor (beta chain) in context. Its antigen is as yet unknown. The germline V and J ends were trimmed by 2 bases and 5 bases, with 15 bases remaining between them. This CDR3 has 16 residues. The germline V gene has CDR1 SGHAT and CDR2 FQNNGV. The sample is drawn from a study of shared clonotypes between healthy human individuals. Broader study findings: Among a few donors, 4.5% to 5.5% of naive CD4 clonotypes were found in common.

Study processing details: Quality scores were absent from the junction-only immunoSEQ sequences, so filtering differed. Sequencing was performed with immunoSEQ multiplex PCR; in TCRdb, only in-frame clones are kept and a portion is missing. That table gives V, J and clone size, and the DNA gave D and trimming. The data contain about a million clones, about 72% of them singletons. Input material: memory CD4+ T cells from PBMCs. Subset defined: CD45RA-negative fraction. V is TRBV11-2 and J is TRBJ2-2; a possible D gene is TRBD1 (6 bases). The source of this sequence is a man between 18 and 35 years old in good health. Some clones in this sample may be carry-over from other donors' samples. CDR3 nucleotides: TGTGCCAGCAGCTTACCTCCCTCCGGGACAACCGGGGAGCTGTTTTTT. Amino acid sequence: CASSLPPSGTTGELFF.